This TCR beta chain comes out of a study of blood T cell repertoires in COVID-19. Turning to the study itself: The cDNA or gDNA used as material had been derived from T cells, B-cell-depleted T cells, or PBMCs.

Original analysis: Cell counts per sample came from amplifying reference gene primers. Sequencing was performed with immunoSEQ multiplex PCR; in TCRdb, only in-frame clones are kept and a portion is missing. That table furnishes V, J and clone size, whereas the DNA furnished D and trimming. This table holds fewer than 350,000 clones, about nine tenths found once. The junction had 4 bases not matched to a gene; V was cut back by 5 bases and J by 2 bases. This CDR3 region has 15 residues. CDR1 and CDR2 from the germline V gene are SGHVS and FQNEAQ. Participants had their cohort set by participant-reported clinical history. Cohort 3 recovery required two negative PCRs, clearance, or symptom resolution.

The sequencing input was PBMCs or T cells enriched from blood (not recorded which). This chain joins TRBV7-8 and TRBJ2-1, with 9 bases lining up with TRBD2. This TCR was recovered from a man aged 55 to 70 who had recovered from COVID-19. CDR3 in amino acids: CASSGRLAAYNEQFF. CDR3 DNA sequence: TGTGCCAGCAGCGGAAGACTAGCGGCCTACAATGAGCAGTTCTTC.